This is a list of T cell receptor beta chains from one sample in a study of blood T cell repertoires in COVID-19. This table comes from immunoSEQ multiplex PCR, and its TCRdb copy is limited to in-frame clones, with some not included. The sample has about 350,000 clones, less than 90% seen once. Material for sequencing was PBMCs or T cells enriched from blood (not recorded which). The receptors were gathered from a woman younger than 45 who had recovered from COVID-19. Both conserved end residues are trimmed from each CDR3. Size values are once, few and many counts, or a class for expanded clones, and some rows have none.

clone size: -
V gene: TRBV7-9
CDR3 protein: ASSLLQGLGSYEQY

clone size: -
V gene: TRBV21-1
CDR3 protein: ASSKGRDRVGNEQF

clone size: -
V gene: TRBV7-8
CDR3 protein: ASSRWGTGDYNNSPLH

clone size: few
V gene: TRBV6-4
CDR3 protein: ASSDVGLAFYEQY

clone size: -
V gene: TRBV3-1/TRBV3-2
CDR3 protein: ASSPLDTSATDTQY

clone size: -
V gene: TRBV5-1
CDR3 protein: ASSPTAVTTNEKLF

clone size: -
V gene: TRBV7-6
CDR3 protein: ASSLLGNPADTEAF

clone size: -
V gene: TRBV27
CDR3 protein: AHLSAGVVSFANTEAF

clone size: -
V gene: TRBV5-8
CDR3 protein: ASSLETASSYEQY

clone size: -
V gene: TRBV2
CDR3 protein: ASRPTSGRGYTQY

clone size: -
V gene: TRBV11-3
CDR3 protein: ASSLGLNEQF

clone size: -
V gene: TRBV7-8
CDR3 protein: ASSRLGQGGLSPLH

clone size: -
V gene: TRBV19
CDR3 protein: ASSLGLAGGLAGELF

clone size: few
V gene: TRBV7-9
CDR3 protein: ASSPTGQGNGYT

clone size: -
V gene: TRBV18
CDR3 protein: ASSPRTGGEADTQY

clone size: -
V gene: TRBV9
CDR3 protein: ASSQTQGKTGELF

clone size: -
V gene: TRBV28
CDR3 protein: ASSLIGTGGTEAF

clone size: -
V gene: TRBV27
CDR3 protein: ASSSAGGNLQY

clone size: -
V gene: TRBV19
CDR3 protein: ASSRDRNTEAF

clone size: -
V gene: TRBV2
CDR3 protein: ATRVEGRETEAF

clone size: -
V gene: TRBV5-1
CDR3 protein: ASSLGGQDEKLF

clone size: -
V gene: TRBV2
CDR3 protein: ASSDKSRGSNQPQH